This T cell receptor (beta chain) was observed in a study of response to subunit inactivated influenza vaccine. The CDR3 is made up of 14 amino acids. The germline gives CDR1 SGHVS, CDR2 FQNEAQ. Trimming took off 2 bases at V and 3 bases at J, with 11 bases between the two ends. This clonotype has just a few counts. TCRdb fed the RT-PCR reads into MiXCR, producing one record per CDR3 protein. Here the sample spans fewer than 600,000 distinct CDR3 sequences, 7.2% being singletons. The V gene is TRBV7-8, the J gene TRBJ2-7; maybe TRBD1 (5 bases). The sequence was obtained from a man aged 45 to 70 who received an inactivated influenza vaccine. Sequencing was performed on PBMCs from blood, taken less than 25 months after vaccination. The CDR3 region has the DNA TGTGCCAGCAGCTTAAGCCAGGGTCTCTACGAGCAGTACTTC. This codes for CASSLSQGLYEQYF.